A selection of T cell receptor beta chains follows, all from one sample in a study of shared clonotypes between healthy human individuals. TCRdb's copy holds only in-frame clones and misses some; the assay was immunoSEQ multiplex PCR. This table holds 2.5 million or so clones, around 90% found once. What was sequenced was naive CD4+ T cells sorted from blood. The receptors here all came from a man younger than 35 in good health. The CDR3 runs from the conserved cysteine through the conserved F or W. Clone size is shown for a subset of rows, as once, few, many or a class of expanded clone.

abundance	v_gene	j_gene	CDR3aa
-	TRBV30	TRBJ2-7	CAWSASYLRDEQYF
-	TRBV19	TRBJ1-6	CASSIGDRASSYNSPLHF
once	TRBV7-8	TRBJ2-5	CASSSRRQETQYF
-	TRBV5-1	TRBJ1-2	CASSLVASGQGAYGYTF
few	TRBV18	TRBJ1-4	CASSDRGRIEKLFF
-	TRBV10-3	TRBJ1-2	CAISLSGTVYGYTF
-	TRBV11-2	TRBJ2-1	CASSFPRVGSYNEQFF
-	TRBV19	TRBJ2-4	CATKGQGNIQYF
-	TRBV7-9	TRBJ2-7	CASSLRERENEQYF
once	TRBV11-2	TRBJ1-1	CASSPREGAAEAFF
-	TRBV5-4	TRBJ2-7	CASSPGTGLTYEQYF
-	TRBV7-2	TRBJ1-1	CASSLGPGTVNTEAFF
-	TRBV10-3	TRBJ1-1	CAISEVRDPGLASTEAFF
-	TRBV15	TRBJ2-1	CATSLRTEDNEQFF
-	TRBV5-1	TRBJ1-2	CASSLTVGYGYTF
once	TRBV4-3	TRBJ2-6	CASSQATSGESGANVLTF